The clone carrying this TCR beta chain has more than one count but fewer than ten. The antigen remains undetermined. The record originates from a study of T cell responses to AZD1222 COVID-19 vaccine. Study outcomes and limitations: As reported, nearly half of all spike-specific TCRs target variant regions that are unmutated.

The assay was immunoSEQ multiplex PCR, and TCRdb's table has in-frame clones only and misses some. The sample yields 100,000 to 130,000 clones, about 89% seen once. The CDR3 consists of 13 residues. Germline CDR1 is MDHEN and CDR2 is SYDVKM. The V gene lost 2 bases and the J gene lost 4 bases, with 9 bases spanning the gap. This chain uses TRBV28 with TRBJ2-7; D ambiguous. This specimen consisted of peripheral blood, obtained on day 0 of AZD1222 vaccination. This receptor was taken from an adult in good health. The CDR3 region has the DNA TGTGCCAGCAGTTTAAATCGGCTTTACGAGCAGTACTTC. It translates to CASSLNRLYEQYF.